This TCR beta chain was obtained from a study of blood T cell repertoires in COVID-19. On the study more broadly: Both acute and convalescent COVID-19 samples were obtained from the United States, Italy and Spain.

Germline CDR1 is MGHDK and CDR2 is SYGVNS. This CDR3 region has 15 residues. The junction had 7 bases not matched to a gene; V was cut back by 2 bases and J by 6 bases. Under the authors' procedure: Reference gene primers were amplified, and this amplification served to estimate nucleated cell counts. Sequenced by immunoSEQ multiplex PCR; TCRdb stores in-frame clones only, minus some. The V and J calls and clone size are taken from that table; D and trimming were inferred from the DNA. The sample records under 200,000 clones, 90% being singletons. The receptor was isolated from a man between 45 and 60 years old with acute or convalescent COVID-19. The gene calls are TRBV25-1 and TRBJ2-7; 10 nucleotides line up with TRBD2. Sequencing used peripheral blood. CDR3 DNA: TGTGCCAGCAGTGAAAGGATAGCGGGAGGATCCGAGCAGTACTTC. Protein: CASSERIAGGSEQYF.